This T cell receptor (beta chain) was retrieved from a study of blood T cell repertoires in COVID-19. Study details: Whether acute or convalescent, the COVID-19 samples came from the United States, Italy and Spain. From T cells, B-cell-depleted T cells, or PBMCs came the material, which was cDNA or gDNA.

Germline CDR1 is GTSNPN and CDR2 is SVGIG (reference sequence). This CDR3 is 12 amino acids long. V was cut by 3 bases and J by 4 bases, with 7 bases left in between. Donors of Cohort 3 who recovered were those that had two negative PCRs, clearance, or symptom resolution. Study processing details: Amplification of reference gene primers was used by the study to estimate nucleated cell counts. TCRdb keeps only in-frame clones here, not all; method: immunoSEQ multiplex PCR. The V and J calls and clone size come from that table; D and trimming were worked out from the DNA. Here the sample spans some 330,000 clones, about four fifths being singletons.

The V gene is TRBV30, the J gene TRBJ2-1; D gene ambiguous. Sequenced material: PBMCs or T cells enriched from blood (not recorded which). The TCR sequence derives from a woman between 45 and 65 years old who had recovered from COVID-19. This CDR3 is CAWSPRYNEQFF. DNA of the CDR3: TGTGCCTGGAGCCCTCGGTACAATGAGCAGTTCTTC.